The source of this TCR beta chain is a study of T cells in Graves' hyperthyroidism and ophthalmopathy. In the study overall: The blood sample was taken at first diagnosis, before treatment began. Study-wide results and caveats: Most clonotypes expanded in the thyroid (above 0.001) were also present in blood.

Hyperthyroidism patients were newly diagnosed, had disease duration under 2 months, and were aged 18 to 65 years. PBMCs were sourced from about 10 ml fresh peripheral blood. Amplification of TCR beta CDR3 regions used RNA as the template. Initially, a first-round RT-PCR of the TCR CDR3 employed the HTBI primer set. MiXCR, run by TCRdb on the multiplex PCR reads, gives a single entry per CDR3 protein. Here the sample spans approximately 210,000 distinct CDR3 sequences, roughly 18% being singletons. CDR1 and CDR2 (germline): DFQATT, SNEGSKA (reference sequence). This CDR3 comprises 15 residues. V was shortened by 3 bases and J by 0 bases, with 15 bases between the two germline ends. This clonotype has ten or more counts. Its antigen is still unknown.

Sequences were obtained from blood. This chain uses TRBV20-1 with TRBJ2-7; no firm D call. The sequence came from a man over 45 with Graves' hyperthyroidism. This CDR3 is CSARGVRLSSYEQYF. CDR3 bases: TGCAGTGCTAGGGGTGTGCGGCTTAGCTCCTACGAGCAGTACTTC.